The rows below give T cell receptor beta chains drawn from one sample of a study of T cell changes during pregnancy in multiple sclerosis. Here immunoSEQ multiplex PCR was the method, and the copy in TCRdb shows in-frame clones only, minus some. This table has roughly 57,000 clones, 89% appearing once. The sample was peripheral blood, taken in the first trimester of pregnancy. The receptors derive from a female donor with multiple sclerosis, enrolled in a pregnancy study. Each CDR3 is given with its conserved first and last residue. The D gene is left open where the match is weak. Size is omitted from some rows. Given values are once, few, many or a class for expanded clones.

D | size | J | V | CDR3 | DNA
TRBD1 | - | TRBJ1-1 | TRBV18 | CASSPATGNEAFF | TGTGCCAGCTCACCAGCGACAGGGAATGAAGCTTTCTTT
TRBD1 | - | TRBJ2-5 | TRBV27 | CASSRDSLGETQYF | TGTGCCAGCAGTAGGGACAGCCTGGGGGAGACCCAGTACTTC
TRBD2 | - | TRBJ2-1 | TRBV28 | CASSFRAGGSSYNEQFF | TGTGCCAGCAGTTTCCGGGCGGGGGGGAGCTCCTACAATGAGCAGTTCTTC
- | - | TRBJ1-5 | TRBV19 | CASRGAAGNQPQHF | TGTGCCAGTAGAGGTGCGGCGGGCAATCAGCCCCAGCATTTT
- | - | TRBJ1-4 | TRBV5-4 | CASSSTFATNEKLFF | TGTGCCAGCAGCTCTACCTTTGCAACTAATGAAAAACTGTTTTTT
- | - | TRBJ1-2 | TRBV30 | CAWSPLIGSYGYTF | TGTGCCTGGAGCCCTCTGATAGGGAGCTATGGCTACACCTTC
- | - | TRBJ2-7 | TRBV5-6 | CASSLIGLEPYEQYF | TGTGCCAGCAGCTTGATCGGACTCGAGCCTTACGAGCAGTACTTC
- | few | TRBJ2-7 | TRBV6-1 | CASSESKGSGRHF | TGTGCCAGCAGTGAAAGTAAGGGTTCAGGGCGGCACTTC
TRBD1 | - | TRBJ2-1 | TRBV7-2 | CASSRTGQGSWNEQFF | TGTGCCAGCAGCCGAACCGGACAGGGCTCGTGGAATGAGCAGTTCTTC
TRBD1 | - | TRBJ1-4 | TRBV30 | CAWSPGTGLEKLFF | TGTGCCTGGAGTCCTGGGACAGGGCTTGAAAAACTGTTTTTT
- | - | TRBJ1-5 | TRBV7-9 | CASSLSSGTSNQPQHF | TGTGCCAGCAGCTTGTCGTCAGGAACGAGCAATCAGCCCCAGCATTTT
- | - | TRBJ1-2 | TRBV7-9 | CASSHRADKDGYTF | TGTGCCAGCAGTCACAGGGCAGATAAAGATGGCTACACCTTC
- | - | TRBJ2-1 | TRBV6-1 | CASLREVGSNEQFF | TGTGCCAGCCTCAGGGAGGTCGGTAGCAATGAGCAGTTCTTC
- | - | TRBJ1-6 | TRBV6-5 | CASTLGRGDSPLHF | TGTGCCAGCACCCTTGGGAGGGGGGATTCACCCCTCCACTTT
- | - | TRBJ1-1 | TRBV2 | CASGKELNTEAFF | TGTGCCAGCGGCAAGGAGCTGAACACTGAAGCTTTCTTT
- | - | TRBJ2-7 | TRBV19 | CASSTGEINEQYF | TGTGCCAGTAGTACAGGGGAAATCAACGAGCAGTACTTC